Presented here are 27 T cell receptor beta chains from one specimen sequenced in a study of cytomegalovirus exposure and HLA in healthy donors. In the PCR, 60 Vbeta and 13 Jbeta primers were used. Some clones are missing from TCRdb's copy, which holds only in-frame ones; the method was immunoSEQ multiplex PCR. The table records about 170,000 clones, around two thirds of them present only once. Input material: PBMCs. These TCRs come from a man aged 35 to 55 in good health and CMV-seronegative.

The V and J genes are TRBV11-2 and TRBJ1-2, with 10 bases aligning to TRBD1. The CDR3 is 16 amino acids. The junction had 6 bases not matched to a gene; V was cut back by 1 base and J by 4 bases. From germline, CDR1 is SGHAT and CDR2 FQNNGV. The CDR3 bases are TGTGCCAGCAGCTTAGCCGGGACAGGGGCTTTCTATGGCTACACCTTC. Residues: CASSLAGTGAFYGYTF.

J is TRBJ1-6 and V is TRBV11-1, with D perhaps matching TRBD1 (6 bases). Per the germline V gene, CDR1 is SGHAT and CDR2 is FQDESV (reference sequence). Trimming stripped 6 bases from V and 9 bases from J, with 12 bases between. This CDR3 is built from 13 residues. For the CDR3, the DNA is TGTGCCAGCAGACTTGACAGGTCTTCACCCCTCCACTTT. As protein: CASRLDRSSPLHF.

This CDR3 is CASSRDSQNEKLFF. CDR3 in DNA: TGTGCCAGCAGTCGGGACAGCCAGAATGAAAAACTGTTTTTT. This sequence joins TRBV2 and TRBJ1-4; 7 positions agree with TRBD1. CDR3 length: 14 residues. Germline assignment: CDR1 SNHLY and CDR2 FYNNEI. The V gene end was trimmed by 5 bases and the J gene end by 5 bases; junction bases not matched to a gene: 5.

This rearrangement joins TRBV9 to TRBJ1-5; D possibly corresponds to TRBD1 (5 bases). CDR1 is SGDLS, CDR2 YYNGEE, per germline. This CDR3 has 14 residues. Trimming removed 2 bases at V and 3 bases at J, with 9 bases between. CDR3 sequence reads: CASSVGAPNQPQHF. CDR3 bases: TGTGCCAGCAGCGTTGGGGCACCCAATCAGCCCCAGCATTTT. The entire variable domain, with the rest obtained from reference TRBV9 and TRBJ1-5, is as follows: DSGVTQTPKHLITATGQRVTLRCSPRSGDLSVYWYQQSLDQGLQFLIQYYNGEERAKGNILERFSAQQFPDLHSELNLSSLELGDSALYFCASSVGAPNQPQHFGDGTRLSIL.

This rearrangement joins TRBV6-1 to TRBJ2-3, with D perhaps matching TRBD2 (6 bases). V lost 3 bases and J 0 bases, leaving 10 bases between the germline ends. The length of the CDR3 is 15 residues. Germline V CDR1 and CDR2: MNHNS, SASEGT. The CDR3 DNA reads as TGTGCCAGCAGTGAGTGGGGGACTAGCACAGATACGCAGTATTTT. Protein sequence: CASSEWGTSTDTQYF.

The chain uses TRBV14 and TRBJ2-1; 7 nucleotides line up with TRBD2. The CDR3 covers 15 residues. Germline V gene sequence: CDR1 SGHDN, CDR2 FVKESK. Trimming at V came to 4 bases and at J to 4 bases, leaving 7 bases not matched to a gene. The CDR3 DNA is TGTGCCAGCAGCCTAAGACTAGCCTCTTACAATGAGCAGTTCTTC. This codes for CASSLRLASYNEQFF.

The chain is built from TRBV28 and TRBJ1-5, with 10 nucleotides matching TRBD1. The CDR3 is 16 residues long. Germline-derived CDR1 and CDR2 are MDHEN and SYDVKM. With V trimmed by 0 bases and J by 5 bases, 4 bases remained unmatched. CDR3: CASSLWSGQGYQPQHF. CDR3 bases: TGTGCCAGCAGTTTATGGTCGGGACAGGGGTATCAGCCCCAGCATTTT.

The chain carries TRBV2 and TRBJ1-5; D is possibly TRBD1 (5 bases). The CDR3 has 12 amino acids. Germline assignment: CDR1 SNHLY and CDR2 FYNNEI. Trimming removed 7 bases from V and 4 bases from J, with 8 bases in between. In DNA form, the CDR3 reads TGTGCCAGCATGGCAGGGAATCAGCCCCAGCATTTT. This encodes CASMAGNQPQHF.

This sequence joins TRBV2 and TRBJ2-1, with 7 bases aligning to TRBD2. The germline gives CDR1 SNHLY, CDR2 FYNNEI. This CDR3 has 15 residues. With 10 bases clipped from V and 2 bases from J, the junction kept 11 bases outside the gene matches. The CDR3 sequence: CATTRRAGAYNEQFF. As DNA, the CDR3 is TGTGCCACCACCAGAAGGGCGGGAGCCTACAATGAGCAGTTCTTC. The variable domain in full, completed from reference TRBV2 and TRBJ2-1, reads EPEVTQTPSHQVTQMGQEVILRCVPISNHLYFYWYRQILGQKVEFLVSFYNNEISEKSEIFDDQFSVERPDGSNFTLKIRSTKLEDSAMYFCATTRRAGAYNEQFFGPGTRLTVL.

The gene calls are TRBV6-5 and TRBJ2-7; 11 bases map to TRBD1. Trimming cost V 2 bases and J 3 bases; bases outside gene matches: 3. Germline CDR1 MNHEY, CDR2 SVGAGI. The CDR3 sequence is 15 residues long. The CDR3 spells CASSYPGTGGYEQYF. The CDR3 region has the DNA TGTGCCAGCAGTTACCCCGGGACAGGGGGCTACGAGCAGTACTTC.

V gene TRBV9 combines with J gene TRBJ2-7; 7 bases map to TRBD2. This CDR3 spans 15 amino acids. After removal of 1 base from V and 3 bases from J, the junction contained 7 bases not matched to a gene. The germline CDR1 and CDR2 sequences are SGDLS and YYNGEE. This CDR3 reads CASSVYSSGNYEQYF. CDR3 sequence (DNA): TGTGCCAGCAGCGTATACTCTAGCGGTAACTACGAGCAGTACTTC.

Turning to this clone: Other DNA sequences in this specimen translate into the identical CDR3. The chain joins TRBV5-1 to TRBJ2-3, with TRBD2 as a possible D gene (6 bases). Looked up from germline, CDR1 is SGHRS and CDR2 is YFSETQ. There are 15 residues in the CDR3. V was cut by 3 bases and J by 0 bases, with 11 bases left in between. CDR3 in amino acids: CASSSLGTSTDTQYF. The CDR3 DNA sequence: TGCGCCAGCAGCTCCCTGGGGACTAGCACAGATACGCAGTATTTT. The whole variable domain, filled in from reference TRBV5-1 and TRBJ2-3, reads KAGVTQTPRYLIKTRGQQVTLSCSPISGHRSVSWYQQTPGQGLQFLFEYFSETQRNKGNFPGRFSGRQFSNSRSEMNVSTLELGDSALYLCASSSLGTSTDTQYFGPGTRLTVL.

V and J are TRBV7-3 and TRBJ2-2, with TRBD1 matching over 9 bases. Losses at the gene ends were 3 bases for V and 6 bases for J; bases not matched to a gene: 5. The germline CDR1 and CDR2 sequences are SGHTA and FQGTGA. This CDR3 comprises 15 residues. The CDR3 nucleotides read TGTGCCAGCAGCTTTACGGACAGGGGAGCCGGGGAGCTGTTTTTT. This translates into CASSFTDRGAGELFF. Full variable domain (missing parts from reference TRBV7-3 and TRBJ2-2): GAGVSQTPSNKVTEKGKYVELRCDPISGHTALYWYRQSLGQGPEFLIYFQGTGAADDSGLPNDRFFAVRPEGSVSTLKIQRTERGDSAVYLCASSFTDRGAGELFFGEGSRLTVL.

The CDR3, as DNA: TGTGCCAGCAGCTTCCCACAGGTATACGATCCCACAGATACGCAGTATTTT. Translation gives CASSFPQVYDPTDTQYF. This rearrangement joins TRBV7-9 to TRBJ2-3, with D maybe TRBD1 (5 bases). CDR1 and CDR2 (germline): SEHNR, FQNEAQ (reference sequence). Trimming removed 3 bases from V and 2 bases from J, with 18 bases in between. CDR3 length: 17 residues.

The chain joins TRBV6-5 to TRBJ1-2, with D unresolved. Germline-derived CDR1 and CDR2 are MNHEY and SVGAGI. V was clipped by 0 bases and J by 4 bases, with 9 bases between them. This CDR3 contains 14 residues. The CDR3 loop is CASSYSGLFYGYTF. CDR3 sequence (DNA): TGTGCCAGCAGTTACTCTGGCCTCTTCTATGGCTACACCTTC.

The DNA for the CDR3 is TGTGCCAGCAGTAGTCATAACAGGTTTGAAAAACTGTTTTTT. This translates into CASSSHNRFEKLFF. J is TRBJ1-4 and V is TRBV2; D might be TRBD1 (5 bases). The germline V and J ends were trimmed by 5 bases and 7 bases, with 14 bases remaining between them. This CDR3 is built from 14 residues. Germline CDR1 and CDR2: SNHLY and FYNNEI.

On this clone: Other DNA sequences within the sample encode an identical CDR3. J is TRBJ2-2 and V is TRBV5-1; 9 bases fit TRBD2. The J segment lost 3 bases and the V segment lost 0 bases, leaving 3 bases of the junction unmatched. The CDR3 spans 16 residues. CDR1 is SGHRS and CDR2 is YFSETQ in the germline V gene. CDR3 bases: TGCGCCAGCAGCTTGGCTGGCGGGGGGGACACCGGGGAGCTGTTTTTT. Its translation is CASSLAGGGDTGELFF.

This clone was picked up a small number of times. The rearrangement joins TRBV7-8 to TRBJ1-2; 7 bases are shared with TRBD1. The length of the CDR3 is 14 residues. The V gene end was trimmed by 4 bases and the J gene end by 8 bases; junction bases not matched to a gene: 10. The V gene's germline CDR1 is SGHVS and CDR2 FQNEAQ. CDR3 amino acids: CASSSRDSGRGYTF. In DNA, the CDR3 is TGTGCCAGCAGCTCCAGGGACAGCGGGCGAGGCTACACCTTC.

This clone appeared a few times. The rearrangement uses TRBV2 and TRBJ2-2; D possibly corresponds to TRBD2 (6 bases). The CDR3 is 13 residues long. CDR1 is SNHLY and CDR2 is FYNNEI in the germline V gene. V shed 4 bases and J shed 6 bases, with 9 bases lying between them. The CDR3 sequence: CASSAAGSGELFF. The CDR3 DNA is TGTGCCAGCAGTGCCGCGGGATCCGGGGAGCTGTTTTTT.

This sequence joins TRBV13 and TRBJ1-1; no firm D call. CDR1 is PRHDT and CDR2 is FYEKMQ in the germline V gene (reference sequence). The V gene lost 1 base and the J gene lost 2 bases, with 11 bases spanning the gap. The CDR3 consists of 15 residues. DNA of the CDR3: TGTGCCAGCAGCTTAGAACCCGAGGGTAACACTGAAGCTTTCTTT. This gives the protein CASSLEPEGNTEAFF.

This chain uses TRBV7-2 with TRBJ2-3, with 10 positions matching TRBD2. The V segment lost 6 bases and the J segment 5 bases; nucleotides outside the gene matches: 5. Germline V gives CDR1 SGHTA, CDR2 FQGNSA. This CDR3 comprises 14 residues. In nucleotides, the CDR3 is TGTGCCAGCAGGTGGGCTAGCGGGGGAGATACGCAGTATTTT. Its protein product is CASRWASGGDTQYF.

This chain links TRBV28 with TRBJ1-1, with 11 bases lining up with TRBD1. There are 17 residues in the CDR3. V was clipped by 3 bases and J by 5 bases; unmatched bases: 11. The germline CDR1 and CDR2 sequences are MDHEN and SYDVKM. The CDR3 nucleotides read TGTGCCAGCAGTTTCGGCCGGGACAGGGGGATGAGGACTGAAGCTTTCTTT. Its protein product is CASSFGRDRGMRTEAFF. Based on the CDR3 plus reference TRBV28 and TRBJ1-1, the full variable domain is DVKVTQSSRYLVKRTGEKVFLECVQDMDHENMFWYRQDPGLGLRLIYFSYDVKMKEKGDIPEGYSVSREKKERFSLILESASTNQTSMYLCASSFGRDRGMRTEAFFGQGTRLTVV.

CDR3 bases: TGTGCTAGTGGGGGACTAGCGGAAGAGACCCAGTACTTC. Its translation is CASGGLAEETQYF. The chain employs TRBV12-5 and TRBJ2-5; 11 bases map to TRBD2. The V segment lost 6 bases and the J segment 3 bases; nucleotides outside the gene matches: 0. There are 13 residues in the CDR3. CDR1 LGHNT and CDR2 FRNRAP come from the germline V gene.

The table lists this clone with a count of one. The V gene is TRBV11-3, the J gene TRBJ2-5; tentative D call: TRBD2 (7 bases). With 2 bases removed from V and 5 bases from J, the gap between germline ends came to 15 bases. The CDR3 loop spans 15 amino acids. Germline CDR1 is SGHNT and CDR2 is YENEEA. The CDR3 coding sequence is TGTGCCAGCAGCTTACGGTGGGGGGGCCGGGAGACCCAGTACTTC. Translating it yields CASSLRWGGRETQYF.

J is TRBJ2-7 and V is TRBV19, with D possibly being TRBD1 (6 bases). V lost 3 bases and J lost 5, with 8 bases in between. The V gene's germline CDR1 is LNHDA and CDR2 SQIVND (reference sequence). The CDR3 totals 12 residues. CDR3 sequence: CASSIAGDEQYF. The CDR3 DNA reads TGTGCCAGTAGTATTGCAGGGGACGAGCAGTACTTC.

The J gene is TRBJ2-3, the V gene TRBV6-6; TRBD2 aligns across 9 bases. The length of the CDR3 is 16 residues. The germline V gene encodes CDR1 MNHNY and CDR2 SVGAGI (reference sequence). The V and J ends lost 2 bases and 0 bases, in that order; junction bases with no gene match: 3. CDR3 coding DNA: TGTGCCAGCAGTTACCCAGGGACTAGCAGCACAGATACGCAGTATTTT. Translation: CASSYPGTSSTDTQYF.

The chain combines TRBV7-6 with TRBJ1-3, with no clear D. The CDR3 is made up of 15 amino acids. The V and J ends lost 5 bases and 0 bases respectively, with 11 bases between them. Germline lookup yields CDR1 SGHVS and CDR2 FNYEAQ. CDR3 protein: CASSITPYSGNTIYF. The CDR3 DNA is TGTGCCAGCAGCATAACACCGTACTCTGGAAACACCATATATTTT.